This TCR beta chain was found in a study of identical twins listed by TCRdb under 2016. For the wider study: The study deep-sequenced TCR alpha and beta repertoires from monozygotic twins, unrelated adults of various ages and cord blood to test whether fetal clonotypes persist. Replicate twin experiments were performed at different times using different library preparation protocols to rule out contamination. General findings and caveats noted by the study authors: Compared with coincidental sharing between unrelated individuals, out-of-frame TCR alpha sequences shared between twins had an excess of sequences with low generation probability. Abundant cord blood beta clonotypes carried fewer insertions; young adult naive repertoires showed a weaker similar trend, while memory repertoires showed none. Conclusions relied on cross-sectional statistical analysis, since the same donors could not be followed over many years. Zero-insertion analyses could be partly confounded by invariant T cells such as MAIT and iNKT, although diverse VJ usage argued against such confounding for most clonotypes. Excess twin sharing in beta out-of-frame sequences was weaker because fewer shared sequences lowered the signal-to-noise ratio. In monozygotic twins, recombination models systematically underestimated out-of-frame TCR alpha sharing, but the models matched the sharing seen between unrelated individuals.

As regards this clonotype: Its antigen remains unidentified. One junction end does not reproduce the germline sequence, and a read error may be involved.

The CDR3 spans 14 residues, from the cysteine through the phenylalanine. Only the CDR3 DNA is retained, 42 bases long and in frame from the first base. The germline V gene yields SGDLS for CDR1 and YYNGEE for CDR2. All donors were healthy Caucasians. Libraries were constructed by 5' RACE. Sequenced using an Illumina HiSeq 2000. A universal primer binding site was added through template switching, and the final cDNA carried a unique molecular identifier so that TCR cDNA molecules could be counted accurately. First-strand cDNA for TCR alpha and beta chains was synthesized from specific primers in the conserved constant-segment region. Each cDNA library was double barcoded, with a SMART-Mk sample barcode plus Illumina barcodes, to control for contamination. Two successive PCR steps introduced TruSeq adapter sequences along with Illumina sample barcodes. The TCR alpha and beta cDNA libraries were sequenced on the Illumina HiSeq platform using custom primers. From the authors' description of their analysis: Unique molecular identifiers were extracted from raw reads with MiGEC, and CDR3 positions were determined with MiXCR. For each individual, recombination models were inferred using an EM algorithm with the repgenHMM and IGoR tools. The analysis of shared clonotypes was done with the tcR package in R, with sharing normalized by the product of cloneset sizes. Out-of-frame nonproductive sequences were analyzed to study raw recombination free of thymic and clonal selection effects. The public reads were quality trimmed at Q25 with fastp and then assembled into clones with MiXCR by TCRdb, keeping productive beta chains. Every distinct CDR3 protein forms one entry, paired with its most common genes and DNA. The V and J calls and clone size are TCRdb's, not the authors'. For this sample the table gives some 1,600,000 distinct CDR3 sequences, of which around 33% were detected only once. Approximately 0.29% of the sample goes to the ten largest clones.

Sequencing used cord blood. This sequence originates from a newborn girl in good health. The chain is made from TRBV9 and TRBJ1-1, and TRBD1 may be the D gene, going by 5 matching bases. The CDR3 loop reads CAGSVVPDTVEAFF. The bases are TGTGCCGGCAGCGTAGTCCCGGACACAGTCGAAGCTTTCTTT.